This T cell receptor (beta chain) was recorded in a study of siplizumab effects on memory and regulatory T cells. Points from the study as a whole: Sequences below about 10^-5 frequency were poorly captured, limiting mapping of alloreactive clones. There appeared to be greater diversity in naive T cells than in memory cells, and naive T cells seemed major contributors to the alloresponse. Significant reduction of alloreactive sequences traceable to unstimulated CD4+ memory cells was observed with siplizumab. Whether proliferating Tregs in siplizumab cultures suppress was not functionally confirmed.

Trimming removed 7 bases from V and 3 bases from J, with 15 bases in between. CDR1 is SNHLY and CDR2 is FYNNEI in the germline V gene. This CDR3 has 15 residues. The protocol was immunoSEQ multiplex PCR, while the TCRdb copy is restricted to in-frame clones and leaves out a portion. This table has 100,000 or so clones, about 94% appearing once. Worth noting for this clone: Its antigen remains unknown.

The clonotype was recovered from a human donor in good health. The sample taken for sequencing was non-Treg CD4+ T cells sorted from blood. The chain employs TRBV2 and TRBJ2-2; D is tentatively TRBD1 or TRBD2 (5 bases each). CDR3 coding DNA: TGTGCCAGCACCCCGGTACTAGGGGACACCGGGGAGCTGTTTTTT. It encodes CASTPVLGDTGELFF.